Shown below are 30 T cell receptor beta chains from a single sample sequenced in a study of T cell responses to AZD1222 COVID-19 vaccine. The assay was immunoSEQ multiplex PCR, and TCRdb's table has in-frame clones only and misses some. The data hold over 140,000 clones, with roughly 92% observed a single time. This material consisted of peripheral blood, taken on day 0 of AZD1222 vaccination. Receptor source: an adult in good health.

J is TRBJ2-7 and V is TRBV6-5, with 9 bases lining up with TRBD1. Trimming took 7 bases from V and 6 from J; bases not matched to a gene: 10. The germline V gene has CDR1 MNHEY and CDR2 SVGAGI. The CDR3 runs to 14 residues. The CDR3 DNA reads TGTGCCAGCACCCTTGGACAGGGGTTGGGCGAGCAGTACTTC. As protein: CASTLGQGLGEQYF.

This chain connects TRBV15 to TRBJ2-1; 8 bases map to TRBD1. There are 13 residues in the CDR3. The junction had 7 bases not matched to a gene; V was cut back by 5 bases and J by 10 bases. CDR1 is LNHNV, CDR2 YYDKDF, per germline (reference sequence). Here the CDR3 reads CATSSVTGAEQFF. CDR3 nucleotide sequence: TGTGCCACCAGCTCAGTGACAGGGGCCGAGCAGTTCTTC.

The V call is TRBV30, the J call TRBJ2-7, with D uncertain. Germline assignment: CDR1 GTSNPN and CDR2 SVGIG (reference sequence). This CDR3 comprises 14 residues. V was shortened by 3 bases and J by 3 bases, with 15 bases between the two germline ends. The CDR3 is CAWSLEKLCYEQYF. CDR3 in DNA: TGTGCCTGGAGCCTGGAGAAGTTGTGCTACGAGCAGTACTTC.

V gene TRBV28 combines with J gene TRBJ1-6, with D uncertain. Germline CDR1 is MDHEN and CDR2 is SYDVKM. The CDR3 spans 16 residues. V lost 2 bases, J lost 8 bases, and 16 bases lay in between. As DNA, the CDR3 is TGTGCCAGCAGTTTAATTCCCCGGCTGGTCGATTCACCCCTCCACTTT. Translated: CASSLIPRLVDSPLHF.

The CDR3 nucleotides are TGTGCCAGCAGCTTAGGTCAGATGATGAACACTGAAGCTTTCTTT. Residues: CASSLGQMMNTEAFF. The gene calls are TRBV7-9 and TRBJ1-1; D not resolved. Germline CDR1 is SEHNR and CDR2 is FQNEAQ (reference sequence). This CDR3 comprises 15 residues. V was cut by 1 base and J by 0 bases, with 9 bases left in between.

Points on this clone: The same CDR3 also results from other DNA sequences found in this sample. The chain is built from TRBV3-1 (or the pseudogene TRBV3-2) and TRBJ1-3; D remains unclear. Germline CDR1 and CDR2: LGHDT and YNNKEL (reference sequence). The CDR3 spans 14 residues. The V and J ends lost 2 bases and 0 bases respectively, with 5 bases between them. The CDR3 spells CASSQSGSGNTIYF. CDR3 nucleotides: TGTGCCAGCAGCCAATCCGGCTCTGGAAACACCATATATTTT.

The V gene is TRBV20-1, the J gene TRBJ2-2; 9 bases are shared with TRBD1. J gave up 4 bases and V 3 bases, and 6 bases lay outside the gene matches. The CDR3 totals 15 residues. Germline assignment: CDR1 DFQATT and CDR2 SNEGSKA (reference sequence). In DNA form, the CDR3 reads TGCAGTGCTAGTAAAGGACAGGGGAGCACCGGGGAGCTGTTTTTT. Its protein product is CSASKGQGSTGELFF.

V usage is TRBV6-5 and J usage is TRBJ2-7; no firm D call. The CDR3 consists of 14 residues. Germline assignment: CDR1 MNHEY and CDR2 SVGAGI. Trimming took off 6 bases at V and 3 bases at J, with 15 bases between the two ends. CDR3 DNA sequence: TGTGCCAGCAGCCCGCCCCGGTCTTTCTACGAGCAGTACTTC. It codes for CASSPPRSFYEQYF.

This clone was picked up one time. This CDR3 is CASSLAGQGSTGELFF. DNA of the CDR3: TGTGCCAGCAGCTTAGCCGGGCAGGGAAGCACCGGGGAGCTGTTTTTT. The chain joins TRBV7-8 to TRBJ2-2; TRBD1 is a possible D gene (5 bases). The ends were cut back, 0 bases at V and 4 bases at J, with 12 bases in the middle. Per the germline V gene, CDR1 is SGHVS and CDR2 is FQNEAQ. The CDR3 contains 16 residues.

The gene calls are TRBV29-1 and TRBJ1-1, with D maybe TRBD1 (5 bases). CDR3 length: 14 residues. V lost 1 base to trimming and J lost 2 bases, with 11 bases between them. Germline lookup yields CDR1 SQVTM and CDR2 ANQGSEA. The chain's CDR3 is CSVEVLGGNTEAFF. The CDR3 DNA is TGCAGCGTTGAAGTTTTGGGGGGTAACACTGAAGCTTTCTTT.

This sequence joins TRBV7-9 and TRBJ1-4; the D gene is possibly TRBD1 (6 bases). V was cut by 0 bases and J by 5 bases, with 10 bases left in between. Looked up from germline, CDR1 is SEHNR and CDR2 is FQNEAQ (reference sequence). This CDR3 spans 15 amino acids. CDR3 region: CASSLAFRGNEKLFF. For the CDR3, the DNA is TGTGCCAGCAGCTTAGCGTTCAGGGGAAATGAAAAACTGTTTTTT. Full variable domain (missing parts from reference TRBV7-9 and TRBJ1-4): DTGVSQNPRHKITKRGQNVTFRCDPISEHNRLYWYRQTLGQGPEFLTYFQNEAQLEKSRLLSDRFSAERPKGSFSTLEIQRTEQGDSAMYLCASSLAFRGNEKLFFGSGTQLSVL.

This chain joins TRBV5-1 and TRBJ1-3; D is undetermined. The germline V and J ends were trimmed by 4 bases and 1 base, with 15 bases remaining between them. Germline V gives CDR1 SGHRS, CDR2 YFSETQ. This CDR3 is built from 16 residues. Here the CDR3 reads CASSPSDGLSGNTIYF. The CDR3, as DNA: TGCGCCAGCAGCCCCTCGGACGGTCTATCTGGAAACACCATATATTTT.

The CDR3 DNA sequence: TGTGCCAGCAGCAAGGCCCCTAGGGTACATGAGCAGTTCTTC. Residues: CASSKAPRVHEQFF. The chain employs TRBV7-9 and TRBJ2-1; D is uncertain. Trimming pared 5 bases from V and 8 bases from J, leaving 16 bases between. The length of the CDR3 is 14 residues. Germline V lookup: CDR1 SEHNR, CDR2 FQNEAQ (reference sequence).

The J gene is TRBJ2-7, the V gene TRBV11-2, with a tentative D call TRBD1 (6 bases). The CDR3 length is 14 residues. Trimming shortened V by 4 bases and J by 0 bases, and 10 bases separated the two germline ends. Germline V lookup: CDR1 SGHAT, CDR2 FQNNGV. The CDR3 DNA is TGTGCCAGCAGCTCATGGACAGCCTCCTACGAGCAGTACTTC. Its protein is CASSSWTASYEQYF.

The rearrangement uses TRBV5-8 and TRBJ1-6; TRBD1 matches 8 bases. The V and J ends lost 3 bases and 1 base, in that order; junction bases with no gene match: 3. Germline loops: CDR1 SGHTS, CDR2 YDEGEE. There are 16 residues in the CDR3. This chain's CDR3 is CASSSGQGSYNSPLHF. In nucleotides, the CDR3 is TGTGCCAGCAGCTCCGGACAGGGTTCCTATAATTCACCCCTCCACTTT.

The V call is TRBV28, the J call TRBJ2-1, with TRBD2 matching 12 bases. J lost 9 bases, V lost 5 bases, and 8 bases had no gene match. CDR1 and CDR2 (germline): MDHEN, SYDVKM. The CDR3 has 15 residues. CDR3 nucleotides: TGTGCCAGCAGTCCAGGGACTAGCGGGCGGGGTGAGCAGTTCTTC. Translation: CASSPGTSGRGEQFF.

The chain's CDR3 is CASSPRRWDSDLPWGYEQYF. The CDR3 bases are TGTGCCAGCAGTCCCAGGAGGTGGGACAGTGATCTACCTTGGGGGTACGAGCAGTACTTC. J is TRBJ2-7 and V is TRBV28; 7 bases fit TRBD1. This CDR3 region has 20 residues. The V gene end was trimmed by 5 bases and the J gene end by 4 bases; junction bases not matched to a gene: 26. Germline V gene sequence: CDR1 MDHEN, CDR2 SYDVKM.

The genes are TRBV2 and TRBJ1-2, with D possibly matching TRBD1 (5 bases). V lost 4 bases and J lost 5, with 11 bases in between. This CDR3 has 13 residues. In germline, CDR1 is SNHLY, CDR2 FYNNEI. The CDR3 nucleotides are TGTGCCAGCAGTGGACAGCCCCTATATGGCTACACCTTC. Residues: CASSGQPLYGYTF.

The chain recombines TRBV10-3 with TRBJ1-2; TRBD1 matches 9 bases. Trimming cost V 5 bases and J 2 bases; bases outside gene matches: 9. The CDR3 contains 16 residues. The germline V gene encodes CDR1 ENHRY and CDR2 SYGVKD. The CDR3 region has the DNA TGTGCCATCAGTATTCAACAGGGGGCTGGGAACTATGGCTACACCTTC. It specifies CAISIQQGAGNYGYTF.

CDR3 sequence (DNA): TGTGCCAGCAGTTTGGGAAACAGCAATCAGCCCCAGCATTTT. It is translated as CASSLGNSNQPQHF. This chain joins TRBV6-5 and TRBJ1-5, with D hard to call. The germline V gene encodes CDR1 MNHEY and CDR2 SVGAGI. The CDR3 covers 14 residues. Trimming pared 4 bases from V and 1 base from J, leaving 8 bases between.

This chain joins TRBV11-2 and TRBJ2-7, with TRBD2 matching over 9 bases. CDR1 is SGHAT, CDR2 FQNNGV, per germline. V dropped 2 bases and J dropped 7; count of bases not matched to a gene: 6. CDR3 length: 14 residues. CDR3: CASSLTAGGKEQYF. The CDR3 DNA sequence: TGTGCCAGCAGCTTAACGGCGGGGGGGAAGGAGCAGTACTTC. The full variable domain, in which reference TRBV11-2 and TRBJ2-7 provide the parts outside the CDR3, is EAGVAQSPRYKIIEKRQSVAFWCNPISGHATLYWYQQILGQGPKLLIQFQNNGVVDDSQLPKDRFSAERLKGVDSTLKIQPAKLEDSAVYLCASSLTAGGKEQYFGPGTRLTVT.

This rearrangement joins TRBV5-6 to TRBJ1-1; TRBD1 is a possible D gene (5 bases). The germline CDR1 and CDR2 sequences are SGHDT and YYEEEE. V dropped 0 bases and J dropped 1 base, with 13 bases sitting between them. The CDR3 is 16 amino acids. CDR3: CASSLGPGGGNTEAFF. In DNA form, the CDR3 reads TGTGCCAGCAGCTTGGGCCCCGGGGGTGGGAACACTGAAGCTTTCTTT.

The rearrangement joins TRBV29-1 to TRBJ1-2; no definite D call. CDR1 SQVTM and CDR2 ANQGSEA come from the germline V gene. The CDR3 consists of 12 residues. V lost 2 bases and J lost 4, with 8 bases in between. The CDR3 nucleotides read TGCAGCGTTGAAAGTCTCTTCTATGGCTACACCTTC. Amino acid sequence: CSVESLFYGYTF.

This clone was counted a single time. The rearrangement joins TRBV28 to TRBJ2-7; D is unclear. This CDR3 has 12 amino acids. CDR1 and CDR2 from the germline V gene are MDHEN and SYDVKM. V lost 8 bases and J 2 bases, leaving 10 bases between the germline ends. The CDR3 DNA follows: TGTGCCAGCTGTGAGGTCGCCTACGAGCAGTACTTC. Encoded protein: CASCEVAYEQYF.

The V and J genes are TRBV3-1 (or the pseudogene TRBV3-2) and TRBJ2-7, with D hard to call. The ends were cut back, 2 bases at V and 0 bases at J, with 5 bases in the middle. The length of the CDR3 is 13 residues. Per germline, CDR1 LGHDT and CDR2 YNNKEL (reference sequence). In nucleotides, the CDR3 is TGTGCCAGCAGCCAACGATTCTCCTACGAGCAGTACTTC. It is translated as CASSQRFSYEQYF.

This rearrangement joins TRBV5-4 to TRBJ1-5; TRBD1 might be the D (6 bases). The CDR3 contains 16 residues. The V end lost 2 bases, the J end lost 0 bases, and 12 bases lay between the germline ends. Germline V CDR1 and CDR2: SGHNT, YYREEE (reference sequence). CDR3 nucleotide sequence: TGTGCCAGCAGCTTCGGACAGAATTATAGCAATCAGCCCCAGCATTTT. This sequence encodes CASSFGQNYSNQPQHF.

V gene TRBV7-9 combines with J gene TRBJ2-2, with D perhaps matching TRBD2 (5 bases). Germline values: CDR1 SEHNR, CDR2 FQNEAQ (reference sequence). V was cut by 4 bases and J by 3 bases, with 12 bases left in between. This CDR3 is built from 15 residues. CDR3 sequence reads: CASSSDSRDTGELFF. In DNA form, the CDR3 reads TGTGCCAGCAGCTCGGACTCACGGGACACCGGGGAGCTGTTTTTT.

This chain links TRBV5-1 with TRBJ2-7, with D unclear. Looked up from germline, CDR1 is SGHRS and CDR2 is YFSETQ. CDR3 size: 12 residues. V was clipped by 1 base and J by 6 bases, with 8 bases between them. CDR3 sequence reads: CASSLPLREQYF. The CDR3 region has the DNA TGCGCCAGCAGCTTGCCCCTCCGCGAGCAGTACTTC.

The CDR3 coding sequence is TGCGCCAGCAGCTTTGGGGCGGGAGGGGAACCGAATGAGCAGTTCTTC. Translation: CASSFGAGGEPNEQFF. The chain employs TRBV5-1 and TRBJ2-1, with 9 bases fitting TRBD2. V was clipped by 2 bases and J by 7 bases; unmatched bases: 10. CDR1 is SGHRS, CDR2 YFSETQ, per germline. The CDR3 has 16 amino acids.

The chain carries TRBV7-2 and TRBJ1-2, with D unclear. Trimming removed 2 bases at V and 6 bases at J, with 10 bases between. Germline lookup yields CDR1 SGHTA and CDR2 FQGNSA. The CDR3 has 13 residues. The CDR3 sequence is CASSLYLTNGYTF. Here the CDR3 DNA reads TGTGCCAGCAGCTTATATCTTACGAATGGCTACACCTTC.